This T cell receptor beta chain was retrieved from a study of T cell responses to AZD1222 COVID-19 vaccine. Study-level results: Along spike, vaccine-associated CD4 TCRs were found throughout, with dominance at 160-218 and 743-854. AZD1222 recipients seropositive at baseline numbered only five to seven. Repertoires were obtained solely post-peak T cell response.

Recipients boosted at about 4 weeks or about 12 weeks are pooled. Germline lookup yields CDR1 WSHSY and CDR2 SAAADI. This CDR3 is built from 14 residues. The ends were cut back, 3 bases at V and 2 bases at J, with 7 bases in the middle. As for this clone: Its antigen is not identified.

The assay was immunoSEQ multiplex PCR, and TCRdb's table has in-frame clones only and misses some. This sample carries some 58,000 clones, roughly 80% of them seen once, and the ten largest clones take 5%. V usage is TRBV10-2 and J usage is TRBJ2-2, with D uncertain. The TCR originated in an adult who received the AZD1222 COVID-19 vaccine. Sequences were derived from peripheral blood, sampled 28 days after the second AZD1222 dose. The CDR3 loop is CASSDWGNTGELFF. In DNA, the CDR3 is TGCGCCAGCAGTGATTGGGGAAACACCGGGGAGCTGTTTTTT.